Listed below are T cell receptor beta chains from one sample, sequenced in a study of cytomegalovirus exposure and HLA in healthy donors. Assay: immunoSEQ multiplex PCR; the TCRdb copy retains only in-frame clones and omits some. The table has about 180,000 clones, 75% to 85% seen once. Sample: PBMCs. The source of these receptors is a young woman in good health and CMV-seropositive. Each CDR3 is given with its conserved first and last residue. D genes are given only for firm matches. Not every row has a clone size; where given, it reads once, few, many or a size class.

TRBJ2-7 TRBV27 TRBD1 . 14 TGTGCCAGCGGAAACAGGGGGCGTTGGTACGAGCAGTACTTC CASGNRGRWYEQYF
TRBJ2-7 TRBV10-1 TRBD1 once 14 TGCGCCAGCAGTGCCCCAACGACAGGGAGCGAGCAGTACTTC CASSAPTTGSEQYF
TRBJ1-2 TRBV5-1 TRBD1 . 16 TGCGCCAGCAGCTTTTGGGAGACAGGGGCTAACTATGGCTACACCTTC CASSFWETGANYGYTF
TRBJ1-2 TRBV10-3 . . 15 TGTGCCATCAGTCCTGATGCGGGGGGCGACTATGGCTACACCTTC CAISPDAGGDYGYTF
TRBJ1-3 TRBV19 . . 15 TGTGCCAGTAGTTTAAGAGGGATTTCCGGAAACACCATATATTTT CASSLRGISGNTIYF
TRBJ1-2 TRBV4-2 TRBD1 . 15 TGTGCCAGCAGCCTAGAGCAGGGGGGCGGCTATGGCTACACCTTC CASSLEQGGGYGYTF
TRBJ2-1 TRBV10-1 . . 12 TGCGCCAGCAGCCTAAGGTCGGGTGAGCAGTTCTTC CASSLRSGEQFF
TRBJ2-5 TRBV6-1 . . 14 TGTGCCAGCAGTGAAGGAACAGCCCGAAAAACCCAGTACTTC CASSEGTARKTQYF
TRBJ1-6 TRBV6-5 . . 14 TGTGCCAGCAGTTCCAATGCCTATAATTCACCCCTCCACTTT CASSSNAYNSPLHF
TRBJ2-3 TRBV7-9 . . 12 TGTGCCAGCAGCCCCACCGGGGGTCCGCAGTATTTT CASSPTGGPQYF
TRBJ2-2 TRBV4-1 TRBD2 . 17 TGCGCCAGCAGCCAAGGGGCACTAGCGGGGAACACCGGGGAGCTGTTTTTT CASSQGALAGNTGELFF
TRBJ1-3 TRBV28 . few 14 TGTGCCAGCAGTGGACTGCTCTCTGGAAACACCATATATTTT CASSGLLSGNTIYF
TRBJ2-7 TRBV18 TRBD1 . 14 TGTGCCAGCTCACCGACAGGGGCCTCGAGCGAGCAGTACTTC CASSPTGASSEQYF
TRBJ1-2 TRBV28 TRBD1 few 15 TGTGCCAGCAGTCCCCATTCGACAGGGTCAGGTGGCTACACCTTC CASSPHSTGSGGYTF
TRBJ2-7 TRBV5-1 TRBD2 once 13 TGCGCCAGCAGCTACGGGGGGTCCTACGAGCAGTACTTC CASSYGGSYEQYF
TRBJ1-6 TRBV10-3 . . 17 TGTGCCATCAGTGAGTCGACGGGAGGCTCCTATAATTCACCCCTCCACTTT CAISESTGGSYNSPLHF
TRBJ2-5 TRBV19 . few 11 TGTGCCACTGGGCGGGGAGAGACCCAGTACTTC CATGRGETQYF
TRBJ1-2 TRBV2 . few 14 TGTGCCAGCAGTGAAGAGGGCAGGGTAAATGGCTACACCTTC CASSEEGRVNGYTF
TRBJ2-7 TRBV7-2 . few 16 TGTGCCAGCAGCGGCCTATATCCTAGGCTGGTCTACGAGCAGTACTTC CASSGLYPRLVYEQYF
TRBJ2-1 TRBV9 . . 15 TGTGCCAGCAGCGTGGAGGGGGCCTCCTACAATGAGCAGTTCTTC CASSVEGASYNEQFF
TRBJ2-6 TRBV4-2 . . 18 TGTGCCAGCAGTCAAGTCGGGAGAGGGAACTCTGGGGCCAACGGCCTGACTTTC CASSQVGRGNSGANGLTF
TRBJ2-1 TRBV19 . . 15 TGTGCCAGTAGAGGAGGGATCGATTCCTACAATGAGCAGTTCTTC CASRGGIDSYNEQFF
TRBJ2-7 TRBV7-2 . . 14 TGTGCCAGCAGCCCAGGAGGCGGACCCTACGAGCAGTACTTC CASSPGGGPYEQYF
TRBJ1-2 TRBV4-3 . once 16 TGCGCCAGCAGCCAAGATCCACGGACAGCCGCCGGGGGCTACACCTTC CASSQDPRTAAGGYTF
TRBJ1-5 TRBV6-5 TRBD1 . 15 TGTGCCAGTCAGACCCGGACAGGAGCCAATCAGCCCCAGCATTTT CASQTRTGANQPQHF
TRBJ2-2 TRBV27 . . 14 TGTGCCAGCAGTTTAAGGGGGAACACCGGAGAGCTGTTTTTT CASSLRGNTGELFF
TRBJ1-6 TRBV7-9 . few 12 TGTGCCAGCGGACAGTCGGGTTCACCCCTCCACTTT CASGQSGSPLHF
TRBJ1-6 TRBV5-1 TRBD1 . 15 TGCGCCAGCAGCTGGGGTAACAGGGGAGGTTCACCCCTCCACTTC CASSWGNRGGSPLHF
TRBJ1-2 TRBV6-5 . few 11 TGTGCCAGCAGAGGAGAGCGGGGTTATACCTTC CASRGERGYTF
TRBJ2-7 TRBV7-9 TRBD1 . 14 TGTGCCAGCAGCTTATTACAGGGGGCTCAAGAGCAGTACTTC CASSLLQGAQEQYF
TRBJ2-1 TRBV2 TRBD1 . 15 TGTGCCAGCAGGACAGGGGGCTGCCCCTACAATGAGCAGTTCTTC CASRTGGCPYNEQFF
TRBJ1-1 TRBV11-2 . . 14 TGTGCCAGCAGCTTAGGACATCTGAACACTGAAGCTTTCTTT CASSLGHLNTEAFF
TRBJ2-1 TRBV6-5 . . 12 TGTGCCAGCAGTTATACGGGGTATGAGCAGTTCTTC CASSYTGYEQFF
TRBJ2-3 TRBV6-4 . . 14 TGTGCCAGCAGTAGAACAGCTAGCACAGATACGCAGTATTTT CASSRTASTDTQYF
TRBJ2-7 TRBV5-8 . . 14 TGTGCCAGCAGCTTGGCCGGGAGCTCAGGGGAGCAGTACTTC CASSLAGSSGEQYF
TRBJ1-5 TRBV15 . . 15 TGTGCCACCAGCAGAACAGGCCCTAGCAATCAGCCCCAGCATTTT CATSRTGPSNQPQHF
TRBJ2-2 TRBV6-1 . . 16 TGTGCCAGCAGTGAAGTTGAGTCTTCCTTCACCGGGGAGCTGTTTTTT CASSEVESSFTGELFF
TRBJ2-7 TRBV10-2 . . 11 TGCGCCAGCAGTGACCAGGGTCGGGAGTACTTC CASSDQGREYF
TRBJ2-5 TRBV5-4 TRBD2 . 15 TGTGCCAGCAGCTCTTGGACTAGCGGGGGGCGAACCCAGTACTTC CASSSWTSGGRTQYF
TRBJ1-2 TRBV4-3 . . 16 TGCGCCAGCAGCCAAGATAGCGGCCAAGCGAGATATGGCTACACCTTC CASSQDSGQARYGYTF
TRBJ2-1 TRBV6-5 TRBD2 . 15 TGTGCCAGCAGTTTAGCGGGGGAACCCTACAATGAGCAGTTCTTC CASSLAGEPYNEQFF
TRBJ1-2 TRBV4-3 . many 15 TGCGCCAGCAGCCAAGAACCAGGTGTCAACTATGGCTACACCTTC CASSQEPGVNYGYTF
TRBJ2-7 TRBV6-6 . . 14 TGTGCCAGCAGTTACTCGTTCAGGGGCTACGAGCAGTACTTC CASSYSFRGYEQYF
TRBJ2-2 TRBV5-1 TRBD1 . 15 TGCGCCAGCAGCTTGGTGGGACAGGCCACCGCCGGGCTGTTTTTT CASSLVGQATAGLFF
TRBJ1-5 TRBV27 . few 18 TGTGCCAGCAGTTTATCGCGCCCGGGGGGACCCGGAGGGCAGCCCCAGCATTTT CASSLSRPGGPGGQPQHF
TRBJ2-7 TRBV5-4 . few 14 TGTGCCAGCAGTCCGGGACTCCTGCCCTACGAGCAGTACTTC CASSPGLLPYEQYF
TRBJ2-3 TRBV5-4 TRBD2 few 15 TGTGCCAGCAGCTTGGCGGGACTAGGCCCAGATACGCAGTATTTT CASSLAGLGPDTQYF
TRBJ2-1 TRBV6-1 TRBD1 . 15 TGTGCCAGCAGACGCCCGGACAGGGGGCTTAATGAGCAGTTCTTC CASRRPDRGLNEQFF
TRBJ1-1 TRBV4-2 TRBD1 few 14 TGTGCCAGCACTGAAAGGCAGGGGGCCTCTGAAGCTTTCTTT CASTERQGASEAFF
TRBJ2-2 TRBV27 . . 15 TGTGCCAGCAGTTTGGGACTTGGAAACACCGGGGAGCTGTTTTTT CASSLGLGNTGELFF
TRBJ2-3 TRBV28 TRBD1 once 15 TGTGCCAGCAGGGCCGGGACAGGGGGCACAGATACGCAGTATTTT CASRAGTGGTDTQYF
TRBJ2-5 TRBV5-4 TRBD2 . 16 TGTGCCAGCAGCTTCCAGGCTAGCGGGGTTGGGGAGACCCAGTACTTC CASSFQASGVGETQYF
TRBJ2-7 TRBV4-1 TRBD2 . 15 TGCGCCAGCAGCCATTTAGCGGGAGGTGGCTACGAGCAGTACTTC CASSHLAGGGYEQYF
TRBJ1-2 TRBV28 TRBD1 . 14 TGTGCCAGCAGTGTGGGACAGGGGGCGAATGGCTACACCTTC CASSVGQGANGYTF
TRBJ2-5 TRBV5-1 TRBD1 . 15 TGCGCCAGCAGCGGCGGGGACAGGTTCCAAGAGACCCAGTACTTC CASSGGDRFQETQYF
TRBJ2-2 TRBV18 TRBD2 few 17 TGTGCCAGCTCACCACGGGGGGGGACTTCGAACACCGGGGAGCTGTTTTTT CASSPRGGTSNTGELFF
TRBJ1-6 TRBV6-6 . few 13 TGTGCCAGCATAGGGAGATATAATTCACCCCTCCACTTT CASIGRYNSPLHF
TRBJ2-4 TRBV11-2 TRBD2 once 13 TGTGCCAGCAGCTCTGCGGGGGAGGACATTCAGTACTTC CASSSAGEDIQYF
TRBJ2-7 TRBV7-2 TRBD1 . 15 TGTGCCAGCAGCTTATCCGCCAGGGGGACCTACGAGCAGTACTTC CASSLSARGTYEQYF